This T cell receptor beta chain was recovered during a study of blood T cell repertoires in COVID-19. The germline V gene encodes CDR1 GTSNPN and CDR2 SVGIG (reference sequence). CDR3 length: 13 amino acids. The germline V and J ends were trimmed by 6 bases and 6 bases, with 18 bases remaining between them. This clone was counted once. Sequenced by immunoSEQ multiplex PCR; TCRdb stores in-frame clones only, minus some. The sample has 150,000 or so clones, roughly 81% seen once; the top ten hold 5.4%. The TCR sequence derives from a woman aged 45-65 years with COVID-19, enrolled during active disease. The sample comprised peripheral blood. The V and J genes are TRBV30 and TRBJ2-7; perhaps TRBD2 as D (7 bases). The CDR3 here is CACIGGRGGEQYF. Written as DNA, the CDR3 is TGTGCCTGCATAGGTGGGAGGGGGGGCGAGCAGTACTTC.